Shown below are 10 T cell receptor beta chains from a single sample sequenced in a study of cytomegalovirus exposure and HLA in healthy donors. Vbeta (60) and Jbeta (13) primers were used in the PCR. The repertoire was sequenced with immunoSEQ multiplex PCR; TCRdb's copy has only in-frame clones and lacks some. The sample consists of about 61,000 clones, roughly nine tenths of them appearing once. The sequenced material came from PBMCs. The receptors stem from a man under 40 in good health and CMV-seropositive.

V gene TRBV7-9 combines with J gene TRBJ2-7; 7 nucleotides line up with TRBD2. From germline, CDR1 is SEHNR and CDR2 FQNEAQ (reference sequence). The CDR3 totals 14 residues. The ends lost 4 bases at V and 6 bases at J; junction bases unmatched: 9. For the CDR3, the DNA is TGTGCCAGCAGCTCGCCAGCGGGACGTGGCGAGCAGTACTTC. Residues: CASSSPAGRGEQYF. Full variable domain (rest looked up from reference TRBV7-9 and TRBJ2-7): DTGVSQNPRHKITKRGQNVTFRCDPISEHNRLYWYRQTLGQGPEFLTYFQNEAQLEKSRLLSDRFSAERPKGSFSTLEIQRTEQGDSAMYLCASSSPAGRGEQYFGPGTRLTVT.

This chain uses TRBV6-5 with TRBJ2-7; TRBD2 matches 14 bases. Unmatched junction bases numbered 7, after V lost 6 bases and J lost 6 bases. The CDR3 has 15 residues. CDR1 and CDR2 (germline): MNHEY, SVGAGI. The CDR3 DNA reads TGTGCCAGCAGCTGGGGACTAGCGGGAGTGTTCGAGCAGTACTTC. Translation gives CASSWGLAGVFEQYF.

This sequence joins TRBV19 and TRBJ2-3; 8 nucleotides line up with TRBD2. Trimming cost V 5 bases and J 1 base; bases outside gene matches: 5. Germline CDR1 reads LNHDA; CDR2 reads SQIVND (reference sequence). The CDR3 has 15 residues. In nucleotides, the CDR3 is TGTGCCAGTAGTGACCTACTAGCGGGCACAGATACGCAGTATTTT. Translating it yields CASSDLLAGTDTQYF.

The chain uses TRBV28 and TRBJ2-1; 7 bases agree with TRBD1. Germline CDR1 MDHEN, CDR2 SYDVKM. Trimming at V came to 3 bases and at J to 8 bases, leaving 13 bases not matched to a gene. This CDR3 has 16 amino acids. The CDR3 DNA follows: TGTGCCAGCAGTTTCCAAGGACAGGAATTGGCCGATGAGCAGTTCTTC. It codes for CASSFQGQELADEQFF.

This chain joins TRBV11-2 and TRBJ1-2; 7 positions agree with TRBD1. The CDR3 loop spans 12 amino acids. Germline-derived CDR1 and CDR2 are SGHAT and FQNNGV. V shed 5 bases, J shed 8 bases, and the junction held 5 bases outside the gene matches. The CDR3 is CASSVQGDGYTF. CDR3 coding DNA: TGTGCCAGCAGCGTCCAGGGGGACGGCTACACCTTC.

The chain carries TRBV9 and TRBJ2-7; a weak D match, TRBD1 (6 bases). The CDR3 runs to 15 residues. CDR1 SGDLS and CDR2 YYNGEE come from the germline V gene. V lost 1 base, J lost 0 bases, and 11 bases lay in between. The chain's CDR3 is CASSVRDTNSYEQYF. The CDR3 bases are TGTGCCAGCAGCGTACGGGACACGAACTCCTACGAGCAGTACTTC.

This chain links TRBV6-6 with TRBJ1-3; D unclear. The CDR3 length is 14 residues. Germline CDR1 reads MNHNY; CDR2 reads SVGAGI (reference sequence). V was shortened by 0 bases and J by 11 bases, with 14 bases between the two germline ends. This CDR3 reads CASSYSRDSTAIYF. The CDR3 nucleotides are TGTGCCAGCAGTTACTCGCGAGACTCCACCGCCATATATTTT.

The CDR3 nucleotides are TGTGCCAGCACTACGGGAGGTATAAACAATGAGCAGTTCTTC. It codes for CASTTGGINNEQFF. V and J are TRBV7-9 and TRBJ2-1, with 7 nucleotides matching TRBD2. V lost 7 bases and J lost 5; bases outside the gene matches: 8. This CDR3 contains 14 residues. Germline CDR1 and CDR2: SEHNR and FQNEAQ (reference sequence).

The chain carries TRBV11-2 and TRBJ2-3; 11 bases line up with TRBD2. The CDR3 runs to 16 residues. J was trimmed by 0 bases and V by 5 bases; bases with no gene match: 4. In germline, CDR1 is SGHAT, CDR2 FQNNGV. CDR3 residues: CASSRVAGGSTDTQYF. The CDR3 bases are TGTGCCAGCAGCAGGGTAGCGGGAGGGAGCACAGATACGCAGTATTTT.

The chain combines TRBV4-2 with TRBJ1-6; D is possibly TRBD1 (6 bases). Germline loops: CDR1 LGHNA, CDR2 YNFKEQ. The CDR3 consists of 15 residues. With 6 bases removed from V and 8 bases from J, the gap between germline ends came to 17 bases. The CDR3 sequence is CASSSQTGKDSPLHF. CDR3 coding DNA: TGTGCCAGCAGTTCACAAACAGGGAAAGATTCACCCCTCCACTTT.